A single sample is the source of the 17 T cell receptor beta chains below, sequenced in a study of blood T cell repertoires in COVID-19. The repertoire was sequenced with immunoSEQ multiplex PCR; TCRdb's copy has only in-frame clones and lacks some. Among over 250,000 clones listed, 75% to 95% were seen once. The specimen was peripheral blood. These receptors all stem from a person aged 18-35 years with COVID-19, enrolled during active disease.

The rearrangement joins TRBV10-1 to TRBJ2-7; 7 bases fit TRBD2. The CDR3 loop spans 14 amino acids. Looked up from germline, CDR1 is WNHNN and CDR2 is SYGVQD (reference sequence). V lost 6 bases and J lost 7; bases outside the gene matches: 12. The chain's CDR3 is CASSAGTTFREQYF. In nucleotides, the CDR3 is TGCGCCAGCAGCGCCGGGACTACCTTTCGGGAGCAGTACTTC.

The CDR3 region is CASRGQGRDEAFF. CDR3 nucleotide sequence: TGTGCCAGTAGGGGACAGGGTCGGGATGAAGCTTTCTTT. The rearrangement links TRBV19 to TRBJ1-1, with 9 bases fitting TRBD1. There are 13 residues in the CDR3. J lost 7 bases, V lost 6 bases, and 6 bases had no gene match. Per the germline V gene, CDR1 is LNHDA and CDR2 is SQIVND (reference sequence).

The chain joins TRBV6-6 to TRBJ2-6; D possibly corresponds to TRBD1 (6 bases). This CDR3 is 15 amino acids long. CDR1 MNHNY and CDR2 SVGAGI come from the germline V gene (reference sequence). V lost 6 bases, J lost 3 bases, and 12 bases lay in between. The DNA for the CDR3 is TGTGCCAGCAGCCCCACAGGGTATGGGGCCAACGTCCTGACTTTC. It specifies CASSPTGYGANVLTF.

The chain is built from TRBV5-1 and TRBJ2-5, with D maybe TRBD1 (6 bases). The CDR3 is made up of 13 amino acids. Per germline, CDR1 SGHRS and CDR2 YFSETQ. The V end was cut by 4 bases, the J end by 3 bases, with 10 bases between. CDR3 sequence: CASSHRTEETQYF. CDR3 DNA: TGCGCCAGCAGCCACCGGACAGAAGAGACCCAGTACTTC.

The chain couples TRBV28 to TRBJ2-5; D not resolved. The V end was cut by 5 bases, the J end by 1 base, with 2 bases between. Germline assignment: CDR1 MDHEN and CDR2 SYDVKM. The CDR3 runs to 11 residues. The CDR3 coding sequence is TGTGCCAGCAGTCTCCAAGAGACCCAGTACTTC. Amino acids: CASSLQETQYF.

The V call is TRBV12-3 or TRBV12-4, the J call TRBJ2-1; no clear D. The CDR3 has 12 amino acids. Trimming took off 5 bases at V and 4 bases at J, with 6 bases between the two ends. CDR3 nucleotide sequence: TGTGCCAGCAGTCCCCAGTACAATGAGCAGTTCTTC. Translating gives CASSPQYNEQFF.

The rearrangement uses TRBV27 and TRBJ1-6; 9 positions match TRBD1. Germline V lookup: CDR1 MNHEY, CDR2 SMNVEV (reference sequence). The trim removed 6 bases at V and 7 bases at J, leaving 16 bases unmatched. There are 18 residues in the CDR3. The CDR3 sequence: CASSPGTGSSLGNSPLHF. CDR3 DNA: TGTGCCAGCAGCCCCGGGACAGGGAGTTCCCTCGGGAATTCACCCCTCCACTTT.

Worth noting for this clone: A much larger clone lies one base from this, so it may be a read error. This sample also contains other DNA sequences that code for the same CDR3. V is TRBV7-9 and J is TRBJ1-1; 9 nucleotides line up with TRBD1. The CDR3 has 14 amino acids. Trimming cost V 3 bases and J 1 base; bases outside gene matches: 0. Germline V lookup: CDR1 SEHNR, CDR2 FQNEAQ (reference sequence). The chain's CDR3 is CASSLGQGNTEAFF. CDR3 coding DNA: TGTGCCAGCAGCTTGGGACAGGGGAACACTGAAGCTTTCTTT.

The genes are TRBV25-1 and TRBJ1-6; 8 positions match TRBD1. Germline V gene sequence: CDR1 MGHDK, CDR2 SYGVNS. The ends lost 3 bases at V and 7 bases at J; junction bases unmatched: 8. There are 16 residues in the CDR3. CDR3 DNA: TGTGCCAGCAGTGACAGGGGGCTTTTCAGGAATTCACCCCTCCACTTT. Its protein product is CASSDRGLFRNSPLHF.

The chain combines TRBV28 with TRBJ1-1, with D tentatively TRBD1 (5 bases). The V and J ends lost 6 bases and 6 bases respectively, with 20 bases between them. The germline V gene encodes CDR1 MDHEN and CDR2 SYDVKM. There are 15 residues in the CDR3. DNA of the CDR3: TGTGCCAGCAGCATCATGATATTGGGGGGTTCTGAAGCTTTCTTT. Protein: CASSIMILGGSEAFF.

The V and J genes are TRBV5-4 and TRBJ2-7; 9 nucleotides line up with TRBD1. Germline V gene lookup returns CDR1 SGHNT and CDR2 YYREEE (reference sequence). CDR3 length equals 14 residues. V lost 4 bases, J lost 5 bases, and 7 bases stayed unmatched. CDR3 residues: CASSGGDRVDEQYF. The CDR3 DNA sequence: TGTGCCAGCAGCGGGGGGGACAGGGTGGACGAGCAGTACTTC.

CDR3 DNA sequence: TGTGCCAGAAGCTTAACTAGCGGGAGGTTCTACGAGCAGTACTTC. Translating gives CARSLTSGRFYEQYF. The chain has TRBV7-5 and TRBJ2-7; TRBD2 is the table's D call, not checked against the DNA. TRBV7-5 represents a pseudogene. The CDR3 runs 15 residues.

The chain combines TRBV5-4 with TRBJ1-4; no definite D call. Germline lookup yields CDR1 SGHNT and CDR2 YYREEE (reference sequence). Trimming shortened V by 0 bases and J by 8 bases, and 8 bases separated the two germline ends. The CDR3 is 13 amino acids. CDR3 DNA: TGTGCCAGCAGCTTGGTGCCGGGGGAAAAACTGTTTTTT. Its translation is CASSLVPGEKLFF.

The rearrangement uses TRBV7-9 and TRBJ2-2; TRBD2 aligns across 10 bases. V trimming: 4 bases; J trimming: 7 bases; junction bases outside the gene matches: 9. The CDR3 has 16 residues. The germline gives CDR1 SEHNR, CDR2 FQNEAQ (reference sequence). CDR3 sequence reads: CASSSPSGRVGGELFF. In nucleotides, the CDR3 is TGTGCCAGCAGCTCCCCAAGCGGGAGGGTCGGCGGGGAGCTGTTTTTT.

The V gene is TRBV7-9, the J gene TRBJ2-5, with 11 bases identical to TRBD2. The V and J ends lost 2 bases and 4 bases, in that order; junction bases with no gene match: 9. This CDR3 is 17 amino acids long. Looked up from germline, CDR1 is SEHNR and CDR2 is FQNEAQ (reference sequence). This chain's CDR3 is CASSLLAGGLAGETQYF. CDR3 coding DNA: TGTGCCAGCAGCTTACTAGCGGGAGGTCTCGCGGGAGAGACCCAGTACTTC.

This clone appeared a few times. This CDR3 reads CTSSQYREGKAFF. CDR3 bases: TGCACCAGCAGCCAATACAGGGAGGGTAAGGCTTTCTTT. This chain uses TRBV1 with TRBJ1-1. TRBV1 corresponds to a pseudogene. The CDR3 loop spans 13 amino acids.

The chain couples TRBV5-5 to TRBJ2-5; D is possibly TRBD2 (5 bases). CDR1 is SGHKS, CDR2 YYEKEE, per germline (reference sequence). V lost 2 bases to trimming and J lost 4 bases, with 9 bases between them. There are 13 residues in the CDR3. CDR3: CASSLWTGETQYF. In nucleotides, the CDR3 is TGTGCCAGCAGCTTATGGACTGGAGAGACCCAGTACTTC.